The source of this T cell receptor beta chain is a study of patients and donors after allogeneic stem cell transplantation. There are 15 residues in the CDR3. Germline CDR1 is DFQATT and CDR2 is SNEGSKA (reference sequence). The germline V and J ends were trimmed by 0 bases and 9 bases, with 18 bases remaining between them. A few counts support this clonotype. In TCRdb, the RT-PCR reads were re-called with MiXCR into one record per CDR3 protein. Of about 960,000 distinct CDR3 sequences in the sample, roughly 18% were seen once. Sequencing was done on a sample of blood, either unsorted or a sorted T cell fraction (not recorded which). This chain links TRBV20-1 with TRBJ2-1, with a possible D match to TRBD2 (5 bases). The TCR sequence derives from a human donor who was either an allogeneic HSCT recipient or a stem cell or donor lymphocyte infusion donor (not recorded which). It is not recorded whose cells these are; they may come from a transplant donor. The CDR3 reads CSARDITRAVSEQFF. The DNA of the CDR3 is TGCAGTGCTAGAGATATCACGAGGGCCGTTAGTGAGCAGTTCTTC.